The present T cell receptor beta chain was sequenced within a study of blood T cell repertoires in COVID-19. Sequencing used immunoSEQ multiplex PCR; TCRdb keeps in-frame clones, though not all of them. The sample has 200,000 to 300,000 clones, about 87% seen once; the top ten hold 2% to 3%. The CDR3 spans 15 residues. Trimming removed 3 bases from V and 8 bases from J; junction bases left unmatched: 9. CDR1 and CDR2 (germline): MDHEN, SYDVKM. This TCR was sampled from a woman aged 50 to 60 with acute or convalescent COVID-19. The rearrangement uses TRBV28 and TRBJ2-1, with TRBD1 matching 8 bases. Sequences were obtained from peripheral blood. CDR3 nucleotides: TGTGCCAGCAGTTTCTATGGACAGGGATACGATGAGCAGTTCTTC. It yields the protein CASSFYGQGYDEQFF.